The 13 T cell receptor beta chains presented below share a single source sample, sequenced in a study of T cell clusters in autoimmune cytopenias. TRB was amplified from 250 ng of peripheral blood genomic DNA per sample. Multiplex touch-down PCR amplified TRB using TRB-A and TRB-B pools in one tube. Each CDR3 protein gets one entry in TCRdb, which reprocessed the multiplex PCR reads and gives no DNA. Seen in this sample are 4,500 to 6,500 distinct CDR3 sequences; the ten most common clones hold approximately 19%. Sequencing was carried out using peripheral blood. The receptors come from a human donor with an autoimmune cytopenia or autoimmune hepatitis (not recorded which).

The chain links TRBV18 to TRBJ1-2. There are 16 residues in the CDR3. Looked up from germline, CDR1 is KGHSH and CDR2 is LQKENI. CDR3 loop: CASSPPISRPNYGYTF.

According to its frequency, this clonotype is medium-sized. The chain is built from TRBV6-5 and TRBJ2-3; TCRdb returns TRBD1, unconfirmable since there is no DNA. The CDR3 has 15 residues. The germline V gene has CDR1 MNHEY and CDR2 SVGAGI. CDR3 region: CASSYSILGGDTQYF.

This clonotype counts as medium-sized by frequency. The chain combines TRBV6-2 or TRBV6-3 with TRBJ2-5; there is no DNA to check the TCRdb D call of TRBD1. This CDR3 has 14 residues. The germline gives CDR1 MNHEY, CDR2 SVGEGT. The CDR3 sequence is CASSYGGLGETQYF.

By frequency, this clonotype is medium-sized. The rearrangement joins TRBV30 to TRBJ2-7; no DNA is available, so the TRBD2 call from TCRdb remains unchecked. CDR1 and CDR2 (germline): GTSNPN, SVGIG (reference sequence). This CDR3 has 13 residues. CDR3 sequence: CGGGFSLTYEQYF.

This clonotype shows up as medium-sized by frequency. This CDR3 is CAWSGGGGGYTF. The gene calls are TRBV30 and TRBJ1-2; TCRdb designates TRBD1, a call that cannot be tested without DNA. This CDR3 has 12 residues. From germline, CDR1 is GTSNPN and CDR2 SVGIG (reference sequence).

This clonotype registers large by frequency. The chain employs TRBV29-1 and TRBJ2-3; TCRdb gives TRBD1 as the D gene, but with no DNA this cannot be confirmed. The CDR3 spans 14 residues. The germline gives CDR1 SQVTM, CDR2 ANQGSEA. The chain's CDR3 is CSVSWGDETDTQYF.

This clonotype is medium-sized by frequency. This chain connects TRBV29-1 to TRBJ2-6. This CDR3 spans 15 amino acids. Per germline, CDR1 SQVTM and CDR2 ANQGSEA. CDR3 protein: CSVSPGTPGANVLTF.

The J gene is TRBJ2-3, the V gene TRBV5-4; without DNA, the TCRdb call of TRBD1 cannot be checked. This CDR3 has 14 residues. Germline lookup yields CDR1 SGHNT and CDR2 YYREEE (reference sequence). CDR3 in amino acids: CASSLQGSADTQYF.

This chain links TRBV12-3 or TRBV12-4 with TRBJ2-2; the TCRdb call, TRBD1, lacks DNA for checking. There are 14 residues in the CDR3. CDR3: CASSYSGGAGELFF.

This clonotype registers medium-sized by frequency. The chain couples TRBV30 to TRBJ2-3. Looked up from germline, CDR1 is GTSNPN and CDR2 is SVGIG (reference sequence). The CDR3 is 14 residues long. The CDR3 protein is CAWSVPAGTDTQYF.

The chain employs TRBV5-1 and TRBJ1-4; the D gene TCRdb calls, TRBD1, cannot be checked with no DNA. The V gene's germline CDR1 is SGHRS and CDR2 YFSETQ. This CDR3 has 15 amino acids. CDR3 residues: CASSSPGGADEKLFF. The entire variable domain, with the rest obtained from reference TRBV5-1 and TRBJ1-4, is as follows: KAGVTQTPRYLIKTRGQQVTLSCSPISGHRSVSWYQQTPGQGLQFLFEYFSETQRNKGNFPGRFSGRQFSNSRSEMNVSTLELGDSALYLCASSSPGGADEKLFFGSGTQLSVL.

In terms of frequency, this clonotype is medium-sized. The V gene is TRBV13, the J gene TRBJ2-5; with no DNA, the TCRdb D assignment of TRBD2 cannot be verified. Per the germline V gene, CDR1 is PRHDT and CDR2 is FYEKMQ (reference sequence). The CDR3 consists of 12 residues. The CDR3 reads CASSWEGETQYF.

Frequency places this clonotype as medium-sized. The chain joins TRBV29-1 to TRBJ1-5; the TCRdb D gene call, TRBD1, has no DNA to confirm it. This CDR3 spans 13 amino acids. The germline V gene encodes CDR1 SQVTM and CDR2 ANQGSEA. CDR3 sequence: CSVEGQGGQPQHF. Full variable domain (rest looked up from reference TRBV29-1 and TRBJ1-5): SAVISQKPSRDICQRGTSLTIQCQVDSQVTMMFWYRQQPGQSLTLIATANQGSEATYESGFVIDKFPISRPNLTFSTLTVSNMSPEDSSIYLCSVEGQGGQPQHFGDGTRLSIL.